The clone carrying this T cell receptor beta chain appeared a single time. Per the original data handling: Cell counts per sample came from amplifying reference gene primers. TCRdb keeps only in-frame clones here, not all; method: immunoSEQ multiplex PCR. V and J calls and clone size are those listed in that table; D and trimming were worked out from the DNA. In the table there are about 210,000 clones, around four fifths of which are singletons. Patients at the Seattle site were enrolled during active infection and followed longitudinally. Germline V gene data show CDR1 as MNHEY and CDR2 as SMNVEV (reference sequence). The CDR3 sequence is 13 residues long. The ends lost 5 bases at V and 5 bases at J; junction bases unmatched: 3. The record originates from a study of blood T cell repertoires in COVID-19. Overall study context: Researchers got acute and convalescent COVID-19 samples from the United States, Italy and Spain.

The sequence came from a woman in her seventies with COVID-19, enrolled during active disease. Sample: peripheral blood. J is TRBJ2-1 and V is TRBV27; the match to TRBD1 covers 7 bases. The CDR3 nucleotides read TGTGCCAGCAGTCATACAGGGGACAATGAGCAGTTCTTC. Protein product: CASSHTGDNEQFF.